This T cell receptor beta chain was sequenced during a study of neoadjuvant anti-PD-1 for oral cavity cancer (dated by TCRdb to the early 2020s). About the full investigation: Patients mostly received three to four biweekly doses of nivolumab at 3 mg/kg before curative-intent surgical resection. Patients without progression received a fourth nivolumab dose around day 43 and underwent definitive surgical resection on days 50-56. Patients with complete response, partial response or stable disease by RECIST 1.1 were defined as responders, whereas patients with progression were defined as non-responders. The parent correlative cohort included under 15 patients, with an approximately 35% response rate. Results and caveats for the whole study, not just this receptor: Only three patients per response group were included in the TCR analyses, and larger cohorts for validation were called for by the authors. Higher pretreatment blood Treg/Th17 ratios correlated with both higher pretreatment blood TCRbeta clonality and lower post-treatment tumor TCRbeta clonality. Within PBMCs, T cell clonality (Gini index) was significantly higher in non-responders than responders after neoadjuvant nivolumab.

From a lookup of the germline V gene, CDR1 and CDR2 are MDHEN and SYDVKM. The CDR3, cysteine through phenylalanine, is 15 amino acids long. Of all the DNA, just the CDR3 is kept, 45 bases in frame from base 1. The V end loses 7 bases and the J end loses 2 bases, and a stretch of 18 bases separates them. Explained via the paper, the time point label denotes: after neoadjuvant nivolumab, at surgical resection. None of the patients had received prior systemic or radiation treatment, and all were newly diagnosed with stage II-IVA oral cavity squamous cell carcinoma. Everyone in the cohort had locally advanced, HPV-negative oral cavity squamous cell carcinoma. Peripheral blood mononuclear cells were analyzed directly, without maintenance or expansion in culture. The samples were drawn from a longitudinal correlative study tied to a single-arm phase II trial testing neoadjuvant nivolumab in oral cavity squamous cell carcinoma. Subject-matched pre- and post-treatment PBMCs and tumors from three responders and three non-responders underwent genomic DNA-based TCRbeta sequencing. Peripheral blood mononuclear cells were collected before nivolumab treatment and again after treatment, at the time of surgery. Genomic DNA was isolated from PBMCs using the Maxwell RSC DNA from Cells kit.

This clone appeared a few times. Its binding antigen is unknown. No much larger clone exists at a distance of one base, and base qualities are not known. PBMC libraries used mostly 450 to 500 ng of input genomic DNA for deep sequencing, with six replicates per sample. Following the manufacturer's instructions, the team built TCRbeta libraries using the immunoSEQ hsTCRbeta kit. The completed libraries were mixed into a single pool at 3 nM, then sequenced with an Illumina NovaSeq 6000 S4 flow cell. For the original study's pipeline: The immunoSEQ Analyzer was used for raw data preprocessing and quality control. The analysis was limited to productive rearrangements, and each clonotype was defined by a unique CDR3 amino acid sequence. Repertoire clonality was estimated as the Gini-Simpson index, which was calculated using the R package tcR. Student's t test was used to compare Gini indices, while Pearson correlation assessed associations with tumor size change. Entries here come from immuneACCESS through TCRdb and include only in-frame sequences with V and J called. Some clones fail to appear in such tables; in the studies checked, an unresolved V gene covers under half of the shortfall, and the cause of the remainder is unknown. The DNA gave D and trimming, while V, J and clone size come from that table. This sample holds roughly 14,000 clones; 70% to 85% were observed only once. The ten largest clones represent about 2% of the sample.

The receptor comes from a person between 40 and 80 years old with oral cavity squamous cell carcinoma. Specimen: PBMCs, collected after nivolumab (anti-PD-1) treatment. Rearrangement joined TRBV28 to TRBJ2-7; TRBD2 is a weak D gene call, 5 bases matching. At the DNA level, the sequence is TGTGCCAGCACCGGGAACCACGGGCGCACCTACGAGCAGTACTTC. Its translation reads: CASTGNHGRTYEQYF.